This T cell receptor (beta chain) was found in a study of CD8+CD57+ T cells in acquired aplastic anemia. Study information: The DNA of sorted CD4+ and CD8+ cells averaged approximately 3.2 ug. Broader study findings: The same twenty-nine CD8+ CDR3 sequences occurred in patients and in controls.

The CDR3 extends over 13 amino acids. Trimming took 4 bases from V and 8 from J, leaving 14 bases between them. Germline V gene lookup returns CDR1 SEHNR and CDR2 FQNEAQ (reference sequence). Individuals selected for sequencing had exhibited CD8+CD57+ cell expansion on flow cytometry. This clonotype was counted ten times or more. Its antigen is not known. Genomic DNA was employed as the template in profiling TCR beta VDJ and CDR3. From the reads, TCRdb called clonotypes with MiXCR, one entry per CDR3 protein. The sample shows about 160,000 distinct CDR3 sequences, 47% of them seen only once. V usage is TRBV7-9 and J usage is TRBJ1-2; no reliable D call. The receptor's source is a human donor with aplastic anemia. The sample comprised sorted CD4+, CD8+, or CD8+CD57+ T cells (not recorded which) from PBMCs. CDR3 sequence reads: CASSSSPGLGYTF. The CDR3 DNA reads as TGTGCCAGCAGCTCGTCGCCAGGTCTAGGCTACACCTTC.